The entry below describes one T cell receptor (beta chain). Its matching antigen is unknown. The CDR3 totals 13 residues. The germline V and J ends were trimmed by 3 bases and 8 bases, with 13 bases remaining between them. The V gene's germline CDR1 is SNHLY and CDR2 FYNNEI. The sample comes from a study of cytomegalovirus exposure and HLA in healthy donors. Whole-study findings and limits: Information on immune exposure was restricted to one variable (CMV serostatus). Researchers counted 150 to 200 TCR beta chains as cytomegalovirus-associated. A later analysis showed that HLA-associated TCR beta chains had undergone more clonal expansion than equally common others.

Vbeta (60) and Jbeta (13) primers were used in the PCR. Using immunoSEQ multiplex PCR, the repertoire was profiled, and TCRdb retains in-frame clones only, with some absent. The sample totals 200,000 or so clones. This TCR was sampled from a boy younger than 18 in good health and CMV-seronegative. V and J are TRBV2 and TRBJ1-2; D remains ambiguous. The sequenced sample was PBMCs. DNA for the CDR3: TGTGCCAGCAGTGACGAGGTAACGAGCGGCTACACCTTC. Translation: CASSDEVTSGYTF.